Listed here are 20 T cell receptor beta chains from one sample, sequenced in a study of OX40 agonist ivuxolimab in advanced cancers. Produced via immunoSEQ multiplex PCR; TCRdb's table is partial and in-frame only. This sample has 68,000 or so clones, with more than 70% found just once. The sequencing here drew on CD4+ or CD8+ T cells sorted from blood, taken in a trial of the OX40 agonist ivuxolimab. The receptors here all came from an adult with an advanced solid tumor such as melanoma, head and neck, liver or kidney cancer.

The chain uses TRBV18 and TRBJ2-2; 7 bases match TRBD1. V shed 6 bases, J shed 2 bases, and the junction held 15 bases outside the gene matches. This CDR3 is 18 amino acids long. Germline lookup yields CDR1 KGHSH and CDR2 LQKENI. The CDR3 sequence: CASSFFGQDGVNTGELFF. CDR3 nucleotide sequence: TGTGCCAGCTCTTTTTTTGGACAGGACGGGGTTAACACCGGGGAGCTGTTTTTT.

CDR3 region: CATSRGPGGPGSTDTQYF. The DNA of the CDR3 is TGTGCCACCAGCAGAGGCCCCGGGGGGCCGGGGTCAACAGATACGCAGTATTTT. The chain recombines TRBV15 with TRBJ2-3, with a possible D match to TRBD2 (7 bases). V dropped 1 base and J dropped 3 bases, with 20 bases sitting between them. Germline loops: CDR1 LNHNV, CDR2 YYDKDF (reference sequence). This CDR3 is built from 18 residues.

The chain couples TRBV6-4 to TRBJ2-3; D might be TRBD2 (7 bases). Germline CDR1 MRHNA, CDR2 SNTAGT. The germline V and J ends were trimmed by 6 bases and 1 base, with 11 bases remaining between them. The CDR3 length is 14 residues. This CDR3 is CASSGGPGTDTQYF. CDR3 coding DNA: TGTGCCAGCAGCGGGGGGCCGGGCACAGATACGCAGTATTTT.

V usage is TRBV19 and J usage is TRBJ2-3, with 7 bases aligning to TRBD1. Germline trimming cut 8 bases from V and 2 bases from J; bases unmatched to any gene: 13. This CDR3 is 16 amino acids long. Germline lookup yields CDR1 LNHDA and CDR2 SQIVND (reference sequence). CDR3 amino acids: CASSRRPGQPTDTQYF. As DNA, the CDR3 is TGTGCCAGTTCCAGGAGGCCGGGACAGCCCACAGATACGCAGTATTTT.

Here the CDR3 reads CASSLLASGYTGELFF. CDR3 nucleotide sequence: TGTGCCAGCAGCTTATTGGCTAGCGGGTACACCGGGGAGCTGTTTTTT. The chain is built from TRBV11-2 and TRBJ2-2; 8 bases are shared with TRBD2. After removal of 2 bases from V and 3 bases from J, the junction contained 5 bases not matched to a gene. The CDR3 runs 16 residues. CDR1 is SGHAT, CDR2 FQNNGV, per germline. The full variable domain, in which reference TRBV11-2 and TRBJ2-2 provide the parts outside the CDR3, is EAGVAQSPRYKIIEKRQSVAFWCNPISGHATLYWYQQILGQGPKLLIQFQNNGVVDDSQLPKDRFSAERLKGVDSTLKIQPAKLEDSAVYLCASSLLASGYTGELFFGEGSRLTVL.

A note on this clone: This specimen includes other DNA sequences encoding the same CDR3. The chain combines TRBV28 with TRBJ2-7; D remains unclear. The V and J ends lost 2 bases and 0 bases respectively, with 2 bases between them. The CDR3 sequence is 12 residues long. Per germline, CDR1 MDHEN and CDR2 SYDVKM. The CDR3 sequence is CASSLASYEQYF. The CDR3 nucleotides read TGTGCCAGCAGTTTAGCCTCCTACGAGCAGTACTTC.

This chain connects TRBV2 to TRBJ1-5, with unresolved D. Trimming stripped 5 bases from V and 7 bases from J, with 15 bases between. This CDR3 is 14 amino acids long. CDR1 SNHLY and CDR2 FYNNEI come from the germline V gene. The CDR3: CASSSQRAGQPQHF. CDR3 nucleotides: TGTGCCAGCAGTAGCCAGAGAGCAGGCCAGCCCCAGCATTTT.

The genes are TRBV7-9 and TRBJ1-2; D not resolved. Germline CDR1 SEHNR, CDR2 FQNEAQ (reference sequence). Trimming took off 4 bases at V and 7 bases at J, with 7 bases between the two ends. This CDR3 region has 11 residues. The CDR3, as DNA: TGTGCCAGCAGCTCTCTTCGTGGCTACACCTTC. Residues: CASSSLRGYTF.

This rearrangement joins TRBV10-1 to TRBJ2-1; 13 bases are shared with TRBD2. Per germline, CDR1 WNHNN and CDR2 SYGVQD (reference sequence). V lost 4 bases to trimming and J lost 11 bases; unmatched junction nucleotides: 5. There are 14 residues in the CDR3. CDR3 region: CASSAGTSGTQQFF. The CDR3 DNA is TGCGCCAGCAGTGCCGGGACTAGCGGGACTCAGCAGTTCTTC.

This chain joins TRBV7-8 and TRBJ1-2; D gene uncertain. V lost 4 bases, J lost 6 bases, and 18 bases lay in between. The CDR3 runs to 15 residues. Looked up from germline, CDR1 is SGHVS and CDR2 is FQNEAQ. The CDR3 spells CASSSQPGGIHGYTF. DNA of the CDR3: TGTGCCAGCAGCTCACAACCGGGTGGGATCCATGGCTACACCTTC.

J is TRBJ2-1 and V is TRBV9; 11 nucleotides match TRBD2. The CDR3 extends over 15 amino acids. Germline loops: CDR1 SGDLS, CDR2 YYNGEE. V was clipped by 2 bases and J by 7 bases; unmatched bases: 5. The CDR3 nucleotides are TGTGCCAGCAGCGTCCTTAGCGGGAGGGAGAATGAGCAGTTCTTC. This sequence encodes CASSVLSGRENEQFF.

The chain carries TRBV7-3 and TRBJ2-2, with 10 positions matching TRBD1. The CDR3 has 15 residues. Germline V CDR1 and CDR2: SGHTA, FQGTGA. V was clipped by 5 bases and J by 4 bases; unmatched bases: 4. The CDR3 DNA reads TGTGCCAGCAGCCCGACAGGGGGCGCCACCGGGGAGCTGTTTTTT. It codes for CASSPTGGATGELFF. The full variable domain, its missing parts supplied by reference TRBV7-3 and TRBJ2-2, is GAGVSQTPSNKVTEKGKYVELRCDPISGHTALYWYRQSLGQGPEFLIYFQGTGAADDSGLPNDRFFAVRPEGSVSTLKIQRTERGDSAVYLCASSPTGGATGELFFGEGSRLTVL.

This rearrangement joins TRBV7-6 to TRBJ2-1; TRBD2 matches 10 bases. V was clipped by 5 bases and J by 2 bases; unmatched bases: 3. Germline CDR1 SGHVS, CDR2 FNYEAQ. CDR3 length equals 15 residues. The CDR3 reads CASSQLAGAYNEQFF. CDR3 sequence (DNA): TGTGCCAGCAGCCAGCTAGCGGGAGCCTACAATGAGCAGTTCTTC.

The chain employs TRBV14 and TRBJ2-7, with TRBD1 matching over 8 bases. Unmatched junction bases numbered 6, after V lost 3 bases and J lost 5 bases. CDR3 length: 14 residues. Germline V CDR1 and CDR2: SGHDN, FVKESK. The CDR3 protein is CASSHYLQGDEQYF. Here the CDR3 DNA reads TGTGCCAGCAGCCATTACTTACAGGGGGACGAGCAGTACTTC.

The chain couples TRBV28 to TRBJ1-4; D unclear. In germline, CDR1 is MDHEN, CDR2 SYDVKM. The germline V and J ends were trimmed by 1 base and 6 bases, with 6 bases remaining between them. This CDR3 spans 13 amino acids. The chain's CDR3 is CASSLSRDEKLFF. The CDR3 coding sequence is TGTGCCAGCAGTTTATCCCGGGATGAAAAACTGTTTTTT.

This sequence joins TRBV5-5 and TRBJ1-1, with 7 bases identical to TRBD1. Trimming at V came to 0 bases and at J to 4 bases, leaving 3 bases not matched to a gene. This CDR3 comprises 14 residues. CDR1 is SGHKS and CDR2 is YYEKEE in the germline V gene (reference sequence). The CDR3 DNA reads TGTGCCAGCAGCTTGGTCAGGGGGGGCACTGAAGCTTTCTTT. Encoded protein: CASSLVRGGTEAFF.

This chain joins TRBV11-2 and TRBJ1-4; unclear D gene. Trimming pared 2 bases from V and 0 bases from J, leaving 4 bases between. CDR3 length: 14 residues. Germline CDR1 and CDR2: SGHAT and FQNNGV. CDR3 in amino acids: CASSLSATNEKLFF. The DNA of the CDR3 is TGTGCCAGCAGCTTAAGCGCAACTAATGAAAAACTGTTTTTT.

This clone was observed a few times. The J gene is TRBJ2-7, the V gene TRBV28; D could derive from TRBD1 or TRBD2 (5 bases each). This CDR3 is 20 amino acids long. Trimming left V 3 bases short and J 1 base short, with 28 bases between. Germline-derived CDR1 and CDR2 are MDHEN and SYDVKM. The CDR3 is CASSFPPPIGTTFLSYEQYF. Here the CDR3 DNA reads TGTGCCAGCAGTTTCCCACCGCCTATTGGGACCACCTTCCTGTCCTACGAGCAGTACTTC.

This chain connects TRBV28 to TRBJ2-5; D gene ambiguous. CDR1 is MDHEN, CDR2 SYDVKM, per germline. The CDR3 has 13 amino acids. V dropped 5 bases and J dropped 4 bases, with 11 bases sitting between them. CDR3 in amino acids: CASSRPERETQYF. The CDR3 bases are TGTGCCAGCAGTCGACCCGAGCGAGAGACCCAGTACTTC.

Details on this clone: The junction and the germline gene differ at one end; a read error may be behind it. The same CDR3 is also encoded by other DNA sequences in this sample. This chain joins TRBV5-4 and TRBJ1-2; D might be TRBD1 (6 bases). CDR3 length: 14 amino acids. Germline loops: CDR1 SGHNT, CDR2 YYREEE (reference sequence). CDR3 sequence (DNA): TGCGCCAGCAGCTTCGACAGGACTAACTATGGCTACACCTTC. Protein: CASSFDRTNYGYTF.